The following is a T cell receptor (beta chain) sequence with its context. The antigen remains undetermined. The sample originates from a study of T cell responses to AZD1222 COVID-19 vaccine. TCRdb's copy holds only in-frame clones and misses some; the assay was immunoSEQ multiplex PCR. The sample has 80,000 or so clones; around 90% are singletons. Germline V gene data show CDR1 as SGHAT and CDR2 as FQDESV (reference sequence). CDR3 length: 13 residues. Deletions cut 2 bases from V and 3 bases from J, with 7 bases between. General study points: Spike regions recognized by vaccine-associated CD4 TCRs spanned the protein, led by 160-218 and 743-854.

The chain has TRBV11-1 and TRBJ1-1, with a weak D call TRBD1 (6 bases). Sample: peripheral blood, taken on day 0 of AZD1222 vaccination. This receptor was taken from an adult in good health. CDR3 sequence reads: CASSLQGYTEAFF. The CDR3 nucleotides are TGTGCCAGCAGCTTACAGGGGTACACTGAAGCTTTCTTT. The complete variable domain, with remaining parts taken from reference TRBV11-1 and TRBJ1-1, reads EAEVAQSPRYKITEKSQAVAFWCDPISGHATLYWYRQILGQGPELLVQFQDESVVDDSQLPKDRFSAERLKGVDSTLKIQPAELGDSAMYLCASSLQGYTEAFFGQGTRLTVV.